The next 12 T cell receptor beta chains were all read from a single sample in a study of T-cell memory formation after mild COVID-19. MiXCR was run by TCRdb on the 5' RACE reads, yielding one entry per CDR3 protein. The sample carries tens of thousands of distinct CDR3 sequences, over 15% recorded once. Sequences were obtained from PBMCs or a T cell subset sorted from them (not recorded which). The receptor set was obtained from an adult woman who had mild COVID-19 (a few samples of this study predate the infection). Cell type and time point are not known.

The sample holds a few counts of this clonotype. J is TRBJ1-5 and V is TRBV27, with TRBD1 matching 9 bases. The trim removed 0 bases at V and 0 bases at J, leaving 6 bases unmatched. The CDR3 runs to 18 residues. CDR1 and CDR2 from the germline V gene are MNHEY and SMNVEV (reference sequence). The CDR3 is CASSLSPGQGGSNQPQHF. The CDR3 bases are TGTGCCAGCAGTTTATCACCGGGACAGGGTGGTAGCAATCAGCCCCAGCATTTT.

The V and J genes are TRBV7-9 and TRBJ2-1; unclear D gene. The germline CDR1 and CDR2 sequences are SEHNR and FQNEAQ (reference sequence). V was clipped by 4 bases and J by 4 bases, with 14 bases between them. The CDR3 has 15 amino acids. The CDR3 DNA reads TGTGCCAGCAGCTCTTCCGAGGAAGCGTACAATGAGCAGTTCTTC. Amino acid sequence: CASSSSEEAYNEQFF. The full variable domain, completed using reference TRBV7-9 and TRBJ2-1, is DTGVSQNPRHKITKRGQNVTFRCDPISEHNRLYWYRQTLGQGPEFLTYFQNEAQLEKSRLLSDRFSAERPKGSFSTLEIQRTEQGDSAMYLCASSSSEEAYNEQFFGPGTRLTVL.

CDR3 in DNA: TGTGCCAGCAGTTTAGCAAACTCCTACGAGCAGTACTTC. Its protein product is CASSLANSYEQYF. This chain joins TRBV12-3 or TRBV12-4 and TRBJ2-7, with D uncertain. The CDR3 totals 13 residues. Deletions cut 0 bases from V and 0 bases from J, with 3 bases between.

The gene calls are TRBV30 and TRBJ2-1; D gene ambiguous. V was clipped by 1 base and J by 9 bases, with 13 bases between them. The CDR3 length is 13 residues. Germline values: CDR1 GTSNPN, CDR2 SVGIG (reference sequence). The CDR3 nucleotides are TGTGCCTGGAGTGACGGGCGTAAGAGTGAGCAGTTCTTC. It translates to CAWSDGRKSEQFF.

This clonotype was seen a handful of times. The chain's CDR3 is CASSPSDRGHETQYF. The DNA for the CDR3 is TGCGCCAGCAGCCCATCGGACAGGGGGCACGAGACCCAGTACTTC. The chain recombines TRBV4-1 with TRBJ2-5; 11 bases match TRBD1. V dropped 4 bases and J dropped 5; count of bases not matched to a gene: 6. The length of the CDR3 is 15 residues. Germline CDR1 MGHRA, CDR2 YSYEKL.

This clonotype showed up just a few times. The rearrangement uses TRBV9 and TRBJ2-1, with D possibly matching TRBD2 (6 bases). The length of the CDR3 is 17 residues. Trimming stripped 2 bases from V and 2 bases from J, with 17 bases between. Germline lookup yields CDR1 SGDLS and CDR2 YYNGEE. CDR3 sequence: CASSVSWGSGPYNEQFF. Written as DNA, the CDR3 is TGTGCCAGCAGCGTCAGTTGGGGTAGCGGTCCCTACAATGAGCAGTTCTTC. The full variable domain, rest sourced from reference TRBV9 and TRBJ2-1, is DSGVTQTPKHLITATGQRVTLRCSPRSGDLSVYWYQQSLDQGLQFLIQYYNGEERAKGNILERFSAQQFPDLHSELNLSSLELGDSALYFCASSVSWGSGPYNEQFFGPGTRLTVL.

This clonotype was counted between two and nine times. A junction boundary mismatches the germline segment, possibly from a read error. The chain employs TRBV7-9 and TRBJ2-7; D is uncertain. Looked up from germline, CDR1 is SEHNR and CDR2 is FQNEAQ (reference sequence). The CDR3 is 13 residues long. Here the CDR3 reads CASSLKAAYEQYF. CDR3 in DNA: TGTGCCAGCAGCTTAAAGGCGGCCTACGAACAGTACTTC.

A few counts support this clonotype. This chain uses TRBV29-1 with TRBJ2-1; weak D call: TRBD2 (7 bases). Trimming took off 5 bases at V and 1 base at J, with 18 bases between the two ends. Germline CDR1 is SQVTM and CDR2 is ANQGSEA. The CDR3 totals 16 residues. The CDR3 DNA sequence: TGCAGCGTTCCCCGGGGGCTAGCGGTATCCTACAATGAGCAGTTCTTC. Amino acids: CSVPRGLAVSYNEQFF.

This clonotype came up a few times. V usage is TRBV11-2 and J usage is TRBJ2-5; possibly TRBD1 for D (5 bases). The CDR3 sequence is 13 residues long. CDR1 SGHAT and CDR2 FQNNGV come from the germline V gene. Between the trimmed V and J ends, which lost 5 bases and 1 base, there was a span of 8 bases. The CDR3 loop reads CASSDSPQETQYF. For the CDR3, the DNA is TGTGCCAGCAGCGACAGTCCCCAAGAGACCCAGTACTTC.

The V gene is TRBV7-6, the J gene TRBJ2-7; D ambiguous. Germline CDR1 is SGHVS and CDR2 is FNYEAQ. The V end was cut by 4 bases, the J end by 3 bases, with 10 bases between. This CDR3 has 13 amino acids. CDR3 protein: CASSSGEHYEQYF. The CDR3, as DNA: TGTGCCAGCAGCTCGGGCGAGCACTACGAGCAGTACTTC.

The rearrangement joins TRBV12-3 or TRBV12-4 to TRBJ2-2, with D unclear. The CDR3 runs 15 residues. Trimming pared 7 bases from V and 2 bases from J, leaving 14 bases between. CDR3 residues: CASIPSYTNTGELFF. CDR3 in DNA: TGTGCCAGCATCCCCTCATACACCAACACCGGGGAGCTGTTTTTT.

In this sample, this clonotype turned up once. The chain uses TRBV4-2 and TRBJ1-1; D is ambiguous. Germline-derived CDR1 and CDR2 are LGHNA and YNFKEQ. CDR3 length equals 12 residues. Between the trimmed V and J ends, which lost 4 bases and 7 bases, there was a span of 10 bases. CDR3: CASSPREFEAFF. CDR3 DNA: TGTGCCAGCAGCCCAAGGGAATTTGAAGCTTTCTTT.